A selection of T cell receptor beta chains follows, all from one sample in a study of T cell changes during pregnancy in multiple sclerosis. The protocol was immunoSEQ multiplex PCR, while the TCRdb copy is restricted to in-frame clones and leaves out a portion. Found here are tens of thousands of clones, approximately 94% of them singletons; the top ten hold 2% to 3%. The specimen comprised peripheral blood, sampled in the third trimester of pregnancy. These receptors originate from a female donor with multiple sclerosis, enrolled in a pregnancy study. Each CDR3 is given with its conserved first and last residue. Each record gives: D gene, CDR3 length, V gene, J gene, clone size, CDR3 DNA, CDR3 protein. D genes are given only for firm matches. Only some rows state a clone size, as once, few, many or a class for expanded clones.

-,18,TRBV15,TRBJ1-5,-,TGTGCCACCAGCAGAGATTACCGGGGCAGGGGTGGAAATCAGCCCCAGCATTTT,CATSRDYRGRGGNQPQHF
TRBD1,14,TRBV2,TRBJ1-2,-,TGTGCCAGCAGCCCGACAGGGGGCGGGGGTGGCTACACCTTC,CASSPTGGGGGYTF
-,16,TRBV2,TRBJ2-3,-,TGTGCCAGCAGTGCGCTGGGGGGGGCCAGCACAGATACGCAGTATTTT,CASSALGGASTDTQYF
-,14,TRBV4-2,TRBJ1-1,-,TGTGCCAGCAGCGGGTTGACAGGGAACACTGAAGCTTTCTTT,CASSGLTGNTEAFF
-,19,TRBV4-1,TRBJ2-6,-,TGCGCCAGCAGCACGCTCAGGGGGGTCAAGGACTCTGGGGCCAACGTCCTGACTTTC,CASSTLRGVKDSGANVLTF
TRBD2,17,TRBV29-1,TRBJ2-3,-,TGCAGCGTTCGCCAACTAGCGGGGGGGCCTCTTGTAGATACGCAGTATTTT,CSVRQLAGGPLVDTQYF
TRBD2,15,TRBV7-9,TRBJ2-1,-,TGTGCCAGCAGCTCGTTAGCGGGGGGGAATCATGAGCAGTTCTTC,CASSSLAGGNHEQFF
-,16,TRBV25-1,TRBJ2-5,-,TGTGCCAGCAGTGAATTTCCTTTCGCGCGCCAAGAGACCCAGTACTTC,CASSEFPFARQETQYF
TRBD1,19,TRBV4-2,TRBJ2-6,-,TGTGCCAGCAGCCAGCTAGGACAGGGGGCTAATTCTGGGGCCAACGTCCTGACTTTC,CASSQLGQGANSGANVLTF
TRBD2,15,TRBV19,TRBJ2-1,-,TGTGCCAGTAGTATTAGCGGGGAACCCTACAATGAGCAGTTCTTC,CASSISGEPYNEQFF
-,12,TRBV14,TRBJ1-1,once,TGTGCCAGCAGCCCTACCTACACTGAAGCTTTCTTT,CASSPTYTEAFF
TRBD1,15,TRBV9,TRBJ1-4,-,TGTGCCAGCAGCCCTACAGGGGTTCCACATGAAAAACTGTTTTTT,CASSPTGVPHEKLFF
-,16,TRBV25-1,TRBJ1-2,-,TGTGCCAGCAGTGAGACTCCTAATCCCACTAACTATGGCTACACCTTC,CASSETPNPTNYGYTF
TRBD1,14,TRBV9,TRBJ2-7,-,TGTGCCAGCAGCGGCACGGGACAGGGGAAAGAGCAGTACTTC,CASSGTGQGKEQYF
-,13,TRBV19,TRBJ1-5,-,TGTGCCAGTAGTATTTATGCGGACAGACCCCAGCATTTT,CASSIYADRPQHF
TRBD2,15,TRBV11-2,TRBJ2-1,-,TGTGCCAGCACGTGGCTAGCGGGGGGGGGCAATGAGCAGTTCTTC,CASTWLAGGGNEQFF
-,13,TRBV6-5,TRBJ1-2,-,TGTGCCAGCAGTTACCCGGGAAGCTATGGCTACACCTTC,CASSYPGSYGYTF
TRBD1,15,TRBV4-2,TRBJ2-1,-,TGTGCCAGCAGCAGCCCGGGACAGGGCCCCAATGAGCAGTTCTTC,CASSSPGQGPNEQFF
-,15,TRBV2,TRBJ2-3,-,TGTGCCAGCAGTGAAGGCCCCGGCCGGGCAGATACGCAGTATTTT,CASSEGPGRADTQYF
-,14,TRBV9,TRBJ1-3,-,TGTGCCAGCAGCGCCACAGGGACTGGAAACACCATATATTTT,CASSATGTGNTIYF
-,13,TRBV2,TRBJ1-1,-,TGTGCCAGCCATCAGAGGAAGAACACTGAAGCTTTCTTT,CASHQRKNTEAFF
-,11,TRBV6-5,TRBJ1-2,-,TGTGCCAGCACCGGGGGGGGTGGCTACACCTTC,CASTGGGGYTF
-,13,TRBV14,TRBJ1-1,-,TGTGCCAGCAGCCAAGATTGGGGGCCTGAAGCTTTCTTT,CASSQDWGPEAFF
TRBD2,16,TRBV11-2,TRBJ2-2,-,TGTGCCAGCAGCCGTAGCGGGGGGGCAGTTAACGGGGAGCTGTTTTTT,CASSRSGGAVNGELFF
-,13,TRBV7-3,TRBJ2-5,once,TGTGCCAGCAGCTCCCCCCCAGAAGAGACCCAGTACTTC,CASSSPPEETQYF
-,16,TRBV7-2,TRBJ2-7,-,TGTGCCAGCAGCTTAAGCGCGTGGCAGCCGTCCTACGAGCAGTACTTC,CASSLSAWQPSYEQYF
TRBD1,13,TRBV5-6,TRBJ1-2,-,TGTGCCAGCAGCTACGACAGGGGGCACGGCTACACCTTC,CASSYDRGHGYTF
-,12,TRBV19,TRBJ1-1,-,TGTGCCTCGGGGGTTAGAAGCACTGAAGCTTTCTTT,CASGVRSTEAFF